Listed below are T cell receptor beta chains from one sample, sequenced in a study of control samples from healthy donors and cancer patients. This table comes from immunoSEQ multiplex PCR, and its TCRdb copy is limited to in-frame clones, with some not included. The sample shows tens of thousands of clones, over 90% of them seen only once. The sample taken for sequencing was blood. The receptors shown here come from a woman aged 25 to 39 in good health. The CDR3 runs from the conserved cysteine through the conserved F or W. A D gene is named only where the DNA matches it firmly. Clone size is shown for a subset of rows, as once, few, many or a class of expanded clone.

>.|.|TRBJ1-5|TRBV19
CASSTQGGSNQPQHF
>.|.|TRBJ2-3|TRBV15
CATSSGTSTDTQYF
>.|TRBD1|TRBJ1-1|TRBV5-1
CASSLKGDRAAFF
>.|.|TRBJ1-6|TRBV6-1
CASSERGGQDSPLHF
>.|.|TRBJ1-5|TRBV4-1
CASSQEQADQPQHF
>.|.|TRBJ1-3|TRBV29-1
CSVWVDRNTIYF
>.|.|TRBJ1-1|TRBV11-2
CASSGQGTEAFF
>once|TRBD2|TRBJ2-2|TRBV7-9
CASSRLAGNTGELFF
>.|TRBD1|TRBJ1-1|TRBV2
CASSETGYSEAFF
>.|TRBD1|TRBJ2-1|TRBV7-9
CASSRTGSSYNEQFF
>.|.|TRBJ2-5|TRBV7-9
CASSPLTSQFPMETQYF
>.|.|TRBJ2-3|TRBV6-1
CASSEARRDTQYF
>once|TRBD1|TRBJ1-5|TRBV5-6
CASSADRDQPQHF
>few|TRBD1|TRBJ1-1|TRBV7-2
CASSLQGAVTEAFF
>.|.|TRBJ2-7|TRBV27
CAGSLRGPYEQYF
>.|.|TRBJ2-2|TRBV9
CASSVEGAGELFF
>.|TRBD1|TRBJ1-2|TRBV4-2
CASSQRTEGAYGYTF
>.|TRBD1|TRBJ1-2|TRBV14
CASSQETGSYGYTF
>few|.|TRBJ2-5|TRBV6-1
CASSENRVETQYF
>.|.|TRBJ1-3|TRBV3-1/TRBV3-2
CASRGSGNTIYF
>.|.|TRBJ1-2|TRBV7-6
CASSLVGPGDGYTF
>once|.|TRBJ2-1|TRBV6-5
CASSYFGDEQFF
>once|TRBD2|TRBJ2-5|TRBV6-5
CASRGGLQETQYF
>.|TRBD2|TRBJ2-2|TRBV5-1
CASSEGLAGGPGTGELFF
>.|.|TRBJ2-1|TRBV6-2/TRBV6-3
CASSYRETNEQFF
>.|.|TRBJ2-7|TRBV3-1/TRBV3-2
CASSQEQDDEQYF
>once|.|TRBJ1-1|TRBV3-1/TRBV3-2
CASSQESPGWSTEAFF
>.|.|TRBJ2-7|TRBV7-9
CASSLVRGMGEQYF
>.|.|TRBJ1-1|TRBV3-1/TRBV3-2
CASSLQGNTEAFF
>.|.|TRBJ1-1|TRBV9
CASSVVPEDTEAFF
>.|.|TRBJ2-2|TRBV27
CASSPARTGELFF
>.|.|TRBJ2-1|TRBV29-1
CSVEGGGAFKRYNEQFF
>.|.|TRBJ1-2|TRBV30
CAWTLTGLKNGYTF
>.|.|TRBJ1-4|TRBV7-9
CASSSHSFKGTGTNEKLFF
>once|.|TRBJ2-1|TRBV18
CASSPLAGQYNEQFF
>once|TRBD1|TRBJ1-1|TRBV19
CASSIGDRAEAFF
>.|.|TRBJ2-3|TRBV5-1
CASSLAGRGQYF
>.|.|TRBJ2-7|TRBV6-5
CASSQQVYEQYF
>.|TRBD2|TRBJ2-7|TRBV11-3
CASSLGGSGASYEQYF
>.|.|TRBJ2-7|TRBV18
CASSPSEGTYEQYF
>once|TRBD1|TRBJ1-1|TRBV13
CASSPNWDRGKGEAFF
>.|.|TRBJ1-6|TRBV28
CASSSGLQGISSPLHF
>.|.|TRBJ1-5|TRBV5-8
CASSLGYGIRSNQPQHF
>.|.|TRBJ2-7|TRBV7-9
CASSATKDIYEQYF
>.|.|TRBJ2-7|TRBV5-5
CASSSRDHYEQYF
>.|TRBD2|TRBJ2-5|TRBV7-6
CASSWGGPGSGSEQETQYF
>.|.|TRBJ2-5|TRBV2
CASSVQGVETQYF
>.|.|TRBJ2-1|TRBV5-5
CASSFFEVPRGEQFF
>.|.|TRBJ2-3|TRBV11-2
CASSLAPDTQYF
>.|.|TRBJ2-3|TRBV18
CASSRGSRTDTQYF
>.|.|TRBJ2-7|TRBV5-6
CASSLVGGLGNSYEQYF
>.|.|TRBJ2-5|TRBV7-9
CASSYGQQETQYF
>once|TRBD2|TRBJ2-3|TRBV7-3
CASSSGLAGTDTQYF
>.|.|TRBJ1-4|TRBV18
CASSRGSFGRSTNEKLFF
>.|.|TRBJ1-3|TRBV11-2
CASSFDTRSGNTIYF
>.|.|TRBJ2-7|TRBV23-1
CASSQFRPGWGYEQYF
>.|.|TRBJ1-1|TRBV10-3
CAISEGPNTEAFF
>.|TRBD2|TRBJ2-1|TRBV5-4
CASSSYLTSGQTYSYNEQFF
>.|.|TRBJ1-2|TRBV2
CASGYRDDYTF